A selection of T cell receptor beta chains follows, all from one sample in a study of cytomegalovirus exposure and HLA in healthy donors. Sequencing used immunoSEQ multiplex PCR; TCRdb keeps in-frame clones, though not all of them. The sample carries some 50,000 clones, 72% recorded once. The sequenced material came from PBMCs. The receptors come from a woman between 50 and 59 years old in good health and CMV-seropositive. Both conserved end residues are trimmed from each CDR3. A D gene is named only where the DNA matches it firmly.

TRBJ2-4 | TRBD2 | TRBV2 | ASRGTSGGAKNIQY
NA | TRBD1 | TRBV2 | ASSRDSSYEQY
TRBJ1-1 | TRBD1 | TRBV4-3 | ASSRAGQGARKNTEAF
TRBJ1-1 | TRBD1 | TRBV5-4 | ASSRQGLGAF
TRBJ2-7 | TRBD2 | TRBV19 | ASSIRRTSGPYEQY
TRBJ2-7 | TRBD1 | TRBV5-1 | ASSLGTDYYYEQY
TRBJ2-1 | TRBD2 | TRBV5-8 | ASSSGTSGRNVDEQF
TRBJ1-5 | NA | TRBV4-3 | ASSQDLGPRGPQH
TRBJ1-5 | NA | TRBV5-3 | ARSLEQDNQPQH
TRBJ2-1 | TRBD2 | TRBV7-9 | ASSLMGLLGEQF
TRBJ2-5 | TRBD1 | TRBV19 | ASSRTGTGTWTQY
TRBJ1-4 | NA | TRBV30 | AWSDFGRSLEKLF
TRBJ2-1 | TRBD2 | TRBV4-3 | ASSNHGGGNEQF
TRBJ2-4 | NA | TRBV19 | ASSTFGEGDKNIQY
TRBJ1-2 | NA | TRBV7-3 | ASSPERAGTNYGYT
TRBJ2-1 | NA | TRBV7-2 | ASSLTDNEQF
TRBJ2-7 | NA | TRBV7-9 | ASSLATGSEQY
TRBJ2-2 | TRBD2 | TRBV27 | ASPTGWREGRRTGELF
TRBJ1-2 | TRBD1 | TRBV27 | ASMTRQGASWGGYT
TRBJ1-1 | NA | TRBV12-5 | ASGPVAGAEAF
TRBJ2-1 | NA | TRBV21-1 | APQGDRHEQF
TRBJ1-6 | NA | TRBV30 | AWTPGGWNSPLH
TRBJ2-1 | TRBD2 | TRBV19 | ASTRGRAVGHNEQF
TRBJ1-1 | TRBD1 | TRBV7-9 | ASSLRQGSTEAF
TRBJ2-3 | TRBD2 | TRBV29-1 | SLRGGRDTQY
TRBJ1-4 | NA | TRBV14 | ASMGRDYEKLF
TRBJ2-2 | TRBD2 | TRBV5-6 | ASSMGLAGDTGELF
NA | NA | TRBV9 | ASSTEATSPYEQY
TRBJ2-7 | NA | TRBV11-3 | ASSLGGTPRYEQY
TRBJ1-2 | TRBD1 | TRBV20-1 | RAGTDNGYT
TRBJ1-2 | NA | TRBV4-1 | ASSQNLQLSKGYT
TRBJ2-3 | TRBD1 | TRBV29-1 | SVVPGVGTGVGGTQY
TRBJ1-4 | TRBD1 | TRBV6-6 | ASSYAGGSEKLF
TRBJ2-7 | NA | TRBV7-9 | ASSLRKGGADDEQY
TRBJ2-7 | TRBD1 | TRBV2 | ASIRRGQGRDEQY
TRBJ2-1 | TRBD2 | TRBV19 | ASRNPSGSGGNEQF
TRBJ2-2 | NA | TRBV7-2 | ASSSGPAGTGELF
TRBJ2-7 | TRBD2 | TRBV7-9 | ASSLPSTSGSLREQY
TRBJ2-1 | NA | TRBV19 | ASSSQNNEQF
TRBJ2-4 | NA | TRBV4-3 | ASSQDLAVFLEAKNIQY
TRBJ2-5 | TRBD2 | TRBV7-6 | ASSPGLAGGRGKETQY
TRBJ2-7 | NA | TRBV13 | ASSLAQSYYEQY
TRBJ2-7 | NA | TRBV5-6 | ASSLDATQGQQY
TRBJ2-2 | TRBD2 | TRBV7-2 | ASGERGGKPGELF
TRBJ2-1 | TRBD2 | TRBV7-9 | ASSAGTSGSTDEQF